This T cell receptor (beta chain) appears in the sequencing data of a study of T cells in Graves' hyperthyroidism and ophthalmopathy. Study-level background: Prior to any treatment, at the point of initial diagnosis, peripheral blood was collected. The study, taken as a whole, reports: In blood, most of the thyroid clonotypes expanded above 0.001 were also present.

This clonotype occurred a few times. Its antigen remains unidentified. Looked up from germline, CDR1 is MNHNS and CDR2 is SASEGT. V gave up 4 bases and J gave up 0 bases, with 13 bases separating them. The CDR3 contains 16 residues. The investigators amplified TCR beta CDR3 regions from RNA transcripts. During a first-round RT-PCR of the TCR CDR3, the HTBI primer set was used. TCRdb itself ran the multiplex PCR reads through MiXCR, one entry per CDR3 protein. The table has a few hundred thousand distinct CDR3 sequences, roughly a sixth seen once. It was uncontrolled infection, other autoimmune disease, pregnancy or lactation that excluded patients.

The sequence derives from a woman under 30 with Graves' ophthalmopathy. The chain combines TRBV6-1 with TRBJ1-3; D is perhaps TRBD1 (5 bases). The sequencing input was blood. Written as DNA, the CDR3 is TGTGCCAGCAGTGCGACAGTTCCGAGCTCTGGAAACACCATATATTTT. Protein sequence: CASSATVPSSGNTIYF.